This T cell receptor (beta chain) was captured by sequencing in a study of T cell repertoires in cytomegalovirus infection (dated by TCRdb to between 2017 and 2020). Notes on the research overall: Because public TCR beta signatures pointed to carriage of CMV infection together with the matching HLA type, the HLA type of each donor mattered for the analysis. The investigation overall reported the following: In both this cohort and an independent roughly 350-donor cohort, the cumulative frequency of public TCR beta family members distinguished carriers of CMV infection plus the relevant HLA type. In the ex vivo response, HLA-C-restricted CMV-specific TCR beta clonotypes were dominant, and in two of eight donors the single most frequent clonotype came from this HLA-C-restricted group.

A note on this clonotype: Its target antigen remains unknown. No quality values exist for individual bases; no much larger clone is one base distant.

Sequencing used an Illumina HiSeq 1500. Using fastp at Q25 and MiXCR, TCRdb reprocessed the public reads and kept productive beta chains. For every CDR3 protein sequence, its rows merge into one entry that carries the most common genes and DNA. The sample includes under 300,000 distinct CDR3 sequences, with over 15% observed a single time. The top ten hold around half of the sample. Trimming removed 5 bases from V and 1 base from J; the gene matches leave 9 bases unexplained. Including the terminal cysteine and phenylalanine, the CDR3 comprises 16 residues. Only the CDR3 region is kept as DNA, spanning 48 bases read in frame from base 1. Taken from the germline V gene (reference sequence), the CDR1 and CDR2 loops are DFQATT and SNEGSKA.

Sequencing was performed on CD8+ T cells from PBMCs. This receptor was identified in a human donor in good health (CMV status not recorded). Some clones in this sample may be carry-over from other donors' samples. The rearrangement combines TRBV20-1 with TRBJ2-2, and 8 bases in between align with TRBD2. In nucleotide form, the sequence is TGCAGTGCTGAGCGGGGGCAGAACCTGAACACCGGGGAGCTGTTTTTT. The encoded protein is CSAERGQNLNTGELFF.